Sequencing of this T cell receptor (beta chain) was carried out in a study of T cell repertoires in cytomegalovirus infection. Study-level findings and limits: The ex vivo response was dominated by HLA-C-restricted CMV-specific TCR beta clonotypes.

In regard to this clonotype: Its antigen remains unknown.

Germline V CDR1 and CDR2: MNHGY, SAAAGT. Trimming shortened V by 4 bases and J by 1 base, and 29 bases separated the two germline ends. The length of the CDR3 is 21 residues. Via MiXCR, TCRdb re-called the reads, giving one row per CDR3 protein. The repertoire consists of 100,000 to 150,000 distinct CDR3 sequences, with roughly 32% occurring once and the leading ten covering around three fifths. Sequences were derived from CD8+ T cells from cultured PBMCs, sampled from culture after CMV antigen stimulation. The receptor was isolated from a human donor in good health (CMV status not recorded). Some clones in this sample may be carry-over from other donors' samples. The V and J genes are TRBV6-8 and TRBJ2-4; D remains ambiguous. DNA of the CDR3: TGTGCCAGCAGTTGGCCTCGGAAAAACGGCATCTCCCCTGGGGCCAAAAACATTCAGTACTTC. It specifies CASSWPRKNGISPGAKNIQYF.